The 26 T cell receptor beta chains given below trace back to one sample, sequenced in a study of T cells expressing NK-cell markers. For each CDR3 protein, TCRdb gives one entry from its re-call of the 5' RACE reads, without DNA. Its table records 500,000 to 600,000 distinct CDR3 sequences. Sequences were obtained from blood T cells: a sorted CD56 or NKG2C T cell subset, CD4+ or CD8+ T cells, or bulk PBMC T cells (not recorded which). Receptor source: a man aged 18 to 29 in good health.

CDR3 protein: CASELGDANTGELFF. The chain is built from TRBV30 and TRBJ2-2; TCRdb selects TRBD1, and the lack of DNA leaves this call unchecked. Germline CDR1 and CDR2: GTSNPN and SVGIG (reference sequence). CDR3 length: 15 residues.

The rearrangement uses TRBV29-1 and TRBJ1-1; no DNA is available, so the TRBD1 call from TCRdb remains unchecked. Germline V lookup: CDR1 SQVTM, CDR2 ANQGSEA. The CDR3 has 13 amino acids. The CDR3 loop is CSVFRGRNTEAFF.

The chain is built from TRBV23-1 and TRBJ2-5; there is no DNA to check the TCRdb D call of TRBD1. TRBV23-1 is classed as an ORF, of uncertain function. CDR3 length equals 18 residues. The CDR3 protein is CASSQPPGPLRPFWAQYF.

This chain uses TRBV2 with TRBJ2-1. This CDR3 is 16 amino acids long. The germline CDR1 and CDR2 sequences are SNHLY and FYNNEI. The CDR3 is CASSEPAMSPYNEQFF. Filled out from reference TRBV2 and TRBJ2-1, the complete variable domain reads EPEVTQTPSHQVTQMGQEVILRCVPISNHLYFYWYRQILGQKVEFLVSFYNNEISEKSEIFDDQFSVERPDGSNFTLKIRSTKLEDSAMYFCASSEPAMSPYNEQFFGPGTRLTVL.

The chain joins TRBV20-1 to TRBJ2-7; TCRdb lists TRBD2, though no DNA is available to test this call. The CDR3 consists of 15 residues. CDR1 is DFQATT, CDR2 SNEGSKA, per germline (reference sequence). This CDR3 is CSAEDSGRGSYEQYF.

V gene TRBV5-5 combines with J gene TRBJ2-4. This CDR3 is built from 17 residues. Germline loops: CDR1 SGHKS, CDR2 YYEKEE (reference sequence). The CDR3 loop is CASSSPASRVAKNIQYF.

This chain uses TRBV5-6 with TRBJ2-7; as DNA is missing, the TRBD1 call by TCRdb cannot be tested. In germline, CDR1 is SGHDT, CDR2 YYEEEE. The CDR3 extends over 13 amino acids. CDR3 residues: CASSFQGQYEQYF.

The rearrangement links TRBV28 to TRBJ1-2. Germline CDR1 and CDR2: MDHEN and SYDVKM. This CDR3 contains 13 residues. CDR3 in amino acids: CASSLFSSYGYTF.

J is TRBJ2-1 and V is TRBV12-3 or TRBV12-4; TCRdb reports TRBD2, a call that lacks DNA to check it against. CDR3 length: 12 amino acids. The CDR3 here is CASSRDYSRQFF.

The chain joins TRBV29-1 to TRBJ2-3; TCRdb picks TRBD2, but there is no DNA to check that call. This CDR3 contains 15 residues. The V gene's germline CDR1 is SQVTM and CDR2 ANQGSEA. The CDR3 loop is CSVGPSGVGTDTQYF.

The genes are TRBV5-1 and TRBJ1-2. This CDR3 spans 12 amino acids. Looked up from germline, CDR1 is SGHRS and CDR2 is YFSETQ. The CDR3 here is CASSLGADGYTF.

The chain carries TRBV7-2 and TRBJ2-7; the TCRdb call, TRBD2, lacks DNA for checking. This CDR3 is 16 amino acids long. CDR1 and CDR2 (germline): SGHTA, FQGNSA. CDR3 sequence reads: CASSSIGREGPREQYF.

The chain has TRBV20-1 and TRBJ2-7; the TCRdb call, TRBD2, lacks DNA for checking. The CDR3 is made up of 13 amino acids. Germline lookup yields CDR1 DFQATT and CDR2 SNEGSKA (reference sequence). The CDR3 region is CSVRTGVSYEQYF.

The CDR3 reads CASSPDPMNYGYTF. The chain has TRBV5-1 and TRBJ1-2. Germline assignment: CDR1 SGHRS and CDR2 YFSETQ. This CDR3 has 14 residues.

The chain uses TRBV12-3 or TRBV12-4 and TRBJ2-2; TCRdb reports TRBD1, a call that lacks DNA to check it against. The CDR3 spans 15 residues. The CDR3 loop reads CASLPGGGNTGELFF.

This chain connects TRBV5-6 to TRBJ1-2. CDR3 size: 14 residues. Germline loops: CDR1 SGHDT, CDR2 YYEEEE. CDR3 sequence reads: CASSLSWELSGYTF.

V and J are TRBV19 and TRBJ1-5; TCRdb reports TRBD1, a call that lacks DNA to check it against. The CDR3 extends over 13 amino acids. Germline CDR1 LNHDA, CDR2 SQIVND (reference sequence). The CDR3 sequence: CASSTGGGQPQHF.

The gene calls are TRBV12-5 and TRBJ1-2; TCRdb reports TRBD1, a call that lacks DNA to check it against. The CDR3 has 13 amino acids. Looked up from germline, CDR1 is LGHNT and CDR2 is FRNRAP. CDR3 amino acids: CASGPGVLSGYTF.

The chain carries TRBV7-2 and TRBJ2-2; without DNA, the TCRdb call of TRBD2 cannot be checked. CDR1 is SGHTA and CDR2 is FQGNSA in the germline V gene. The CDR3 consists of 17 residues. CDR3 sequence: CASSLGGTSASTGELFF.

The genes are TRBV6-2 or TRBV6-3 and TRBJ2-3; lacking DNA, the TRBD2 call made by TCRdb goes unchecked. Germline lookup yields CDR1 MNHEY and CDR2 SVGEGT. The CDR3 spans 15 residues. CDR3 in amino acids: CASSRTSRNTDTQYF.

The CDR3 is CASSLLGGSSDTQYF. This chain joins TRBV12-3 or TRBV12-4 and TRBJ2-3; TCRdb designates TRBD2, a call that cannot be tested without DNA. The CDR3 extends over 15 amino acids.

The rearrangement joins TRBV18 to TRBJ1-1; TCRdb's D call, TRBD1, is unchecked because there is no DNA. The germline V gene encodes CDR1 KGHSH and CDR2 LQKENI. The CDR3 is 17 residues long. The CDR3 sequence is CASSAAGGVPPNTEAFF.

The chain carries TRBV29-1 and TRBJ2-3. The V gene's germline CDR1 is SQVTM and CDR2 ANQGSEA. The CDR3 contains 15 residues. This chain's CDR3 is CSVPSFGVSTDTQYF.

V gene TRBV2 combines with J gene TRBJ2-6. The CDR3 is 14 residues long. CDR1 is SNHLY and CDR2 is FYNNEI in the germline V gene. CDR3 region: CASRVETGANVLTF.

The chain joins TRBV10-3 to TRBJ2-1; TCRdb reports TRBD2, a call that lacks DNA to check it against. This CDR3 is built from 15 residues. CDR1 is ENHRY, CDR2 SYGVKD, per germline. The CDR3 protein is CATGTGGPDHIEQFF.

The CDR3 loop is CAISESGGLTIGYTF. The rearrangement links TRBV10-3 to TRBJ1-2; the TRBD1 assignment by TCRdb is unverifiable without DNA. This CDR3 spans 15 amino acids. Germline CDR1 and CDR2: ENHRY and SYGVKD.